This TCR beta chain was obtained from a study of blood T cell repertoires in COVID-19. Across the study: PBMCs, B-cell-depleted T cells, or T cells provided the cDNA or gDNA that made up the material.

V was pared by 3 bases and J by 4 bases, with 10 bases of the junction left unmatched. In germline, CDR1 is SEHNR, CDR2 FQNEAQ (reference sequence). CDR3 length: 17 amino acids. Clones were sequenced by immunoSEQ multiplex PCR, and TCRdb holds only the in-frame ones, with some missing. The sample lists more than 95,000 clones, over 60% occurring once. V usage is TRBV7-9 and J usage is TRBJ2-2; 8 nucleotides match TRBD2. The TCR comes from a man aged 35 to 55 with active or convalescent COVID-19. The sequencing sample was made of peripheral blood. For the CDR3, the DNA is TGTGCCAGCAGCTTTTTCGGAGCGGGGGTAGGCACCGGGGAGCTGTTTTTT. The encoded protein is CASSFFGAGVGTGELFF.